The present T cell receptor (beta chain) was sequenced within a study of blood T cell repertoires in COVID-19. Study context: The United States, Italy and Spain supplied acute and convalescent COVID-19 samples. Sample material is recorded as cDNA or gDNA derived from T cells, B-cell-depleted T cells, or PBMCs.

V trimming: 3 bases; J trimming: 3 bases; junction bases outside the gene matches: 6. This CDR3 is 14 amino acids long. Per the germline V gene, CDR1 is SGHTS and CDR2 is YDEGEE. Assay used: immunoSEQ multiplex PCR; TCRdb lists only in-frame clones, some missing. The table includes fewer than 350,000 clones, 89% detected once. Across under 25 US areas, participants ranged in age from about 18 to 90 years. For recovered donors of Cohort 3, there were two negative PCRs, clearance, or symptom resolution. The sample was PBMCs or T cells enriched from blood (not recorded which). This chain connects TRBV5-8 to TRBJ2-7, with TRBD2 identical over 7 bases. This TCR was recovered from a middle-aged woman who had recovered from COVID-19. The CDR3 sequence is CASSWAGAGYEQYF. CDR3 DNA: TGTGCCAGCAGCTGGGCGGGAGCTGGCTACGAGCAGTACTTC.